Listed here is a single T cell receptor beta chain. Antigen: not known. The 5'RACE method, run with constant-segment primers, produced TCR alpha and TCR beta cDNA libraries (carrying sample barcodes and UMIs). MiXCR was run by TCRdb on the 5' RACE reads, yielding one entry per CDR3 protein. The sample gives around 200,000 distinct CDR3 sequences, 15% to 20% of which show up once; around 1.9% is in the top ten. This CDR3 has 15 amino acids. V lost 8 bases, J lost 0 bases, and 14 bases lay in between. Germline values: CDR1 MNHEY, CDR2 SVGEGT. The data belong to a study of T-cell memory formation after mild COVID-19. Study-wide results and caveats: Chiefly within CM and EM were the contracting CD4+ clones; CD8+ ones were within EMRA. A second wave of clones peaked on day 37, and their SARS-CoV-2 specificity went unconfirmed. Cross-reactive memory appears to have joined, as suggested by some responding clones showing up in pre-infection memory.

The V call is TRBV6-2 or TRBV6-3, the J call TRBJ2-4; D possibly corresponds to TRBD1 (5 bases). The sequencing input was PBMCs or a T cell subset sorted from them (not recorded which). The TCR sequence derives from an adult woman who had mild COVID-19 (a few samples of this study predate the infection). Cell type and time point are not known. The CDR3 DNA sequence: TGTGCCAGCGGCGGACATACGGTAGCCAAAAACATTCAGTACTTC. Translating it yields CASGGHTVAKNIQYF.